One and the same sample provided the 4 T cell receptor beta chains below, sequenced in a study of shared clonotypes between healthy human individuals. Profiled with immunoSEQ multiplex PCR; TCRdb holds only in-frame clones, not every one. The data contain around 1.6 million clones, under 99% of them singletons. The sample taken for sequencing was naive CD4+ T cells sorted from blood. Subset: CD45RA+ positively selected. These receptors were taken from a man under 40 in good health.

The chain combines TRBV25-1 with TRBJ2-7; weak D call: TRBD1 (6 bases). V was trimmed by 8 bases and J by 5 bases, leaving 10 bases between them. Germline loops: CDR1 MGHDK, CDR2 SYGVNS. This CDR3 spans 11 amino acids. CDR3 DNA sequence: TGTGCCAGCGGGACACTAGACGAGCAGTACTTC. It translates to CASGTLDEQYF.

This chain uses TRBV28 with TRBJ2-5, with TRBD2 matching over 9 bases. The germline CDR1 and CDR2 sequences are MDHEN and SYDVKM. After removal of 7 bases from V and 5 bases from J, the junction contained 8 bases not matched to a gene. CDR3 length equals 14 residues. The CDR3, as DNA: TGTGCCAGCAAGGGCGGGAGGGTGATGGAGACCCAGTACTTC. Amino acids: CASKGGRVMETQYF.

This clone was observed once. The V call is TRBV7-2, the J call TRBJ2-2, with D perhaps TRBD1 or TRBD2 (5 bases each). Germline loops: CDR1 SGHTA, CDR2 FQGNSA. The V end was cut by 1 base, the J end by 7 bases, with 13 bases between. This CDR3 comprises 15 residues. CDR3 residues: CASSLVRGIDGELFF. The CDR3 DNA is TGTGCCAGCAGCTTAGTGAGGGGAATAGACGGGGAGCTGTTTTTT.

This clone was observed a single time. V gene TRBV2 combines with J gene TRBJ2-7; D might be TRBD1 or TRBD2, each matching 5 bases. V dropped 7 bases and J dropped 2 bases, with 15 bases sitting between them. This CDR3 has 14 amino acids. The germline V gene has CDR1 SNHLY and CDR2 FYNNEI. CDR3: CASMGQGVAYEQYF. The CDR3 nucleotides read TGTGCCAGCATGGGGCAGGGAGTTGCCTACGAGCAGTACTTC.